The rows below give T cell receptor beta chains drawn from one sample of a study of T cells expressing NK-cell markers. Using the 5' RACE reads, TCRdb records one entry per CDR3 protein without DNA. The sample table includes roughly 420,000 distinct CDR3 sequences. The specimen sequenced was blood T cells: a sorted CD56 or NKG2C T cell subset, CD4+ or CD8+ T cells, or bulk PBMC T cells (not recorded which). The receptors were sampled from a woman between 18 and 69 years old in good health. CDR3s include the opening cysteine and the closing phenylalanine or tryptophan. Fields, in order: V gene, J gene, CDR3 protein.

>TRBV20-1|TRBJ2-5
CSATSGVETQYF
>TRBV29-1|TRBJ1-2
CSVGGENYGYTF
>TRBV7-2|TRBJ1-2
CASSLEGSRAGYTF
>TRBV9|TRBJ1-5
CASSEQGLGQPQHF
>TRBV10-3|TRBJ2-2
CAISGPAGENTGELFF
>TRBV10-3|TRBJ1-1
CAIRGLTQNTEAFF
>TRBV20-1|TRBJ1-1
CSARGMIQGYDTEAFF
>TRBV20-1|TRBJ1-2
CSARDPYRVYGYTF
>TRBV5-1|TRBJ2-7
CASSNEWAYEQYF
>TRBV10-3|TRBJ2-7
CAIRESGSDEQYF
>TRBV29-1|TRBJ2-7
CSVEDPDSSSYEQYF
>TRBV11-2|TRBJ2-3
CASSSGTHNRDTDTQYF
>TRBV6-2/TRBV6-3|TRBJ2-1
CASTSPGTPYNEQFF